These T cell receptor beta chains were read from a single sample in a study of blood T cell repertoires in COVID-19. Sequencing used immunoSEQ multiplex PCR; TCRdb keeps in-frame clones, though not all of them. There are about 300,000 clones in the sample; more than 70% occur only once, and under 8% lies in the top ten. Source material: peripheral blood. The receptors stem from a woman aged 25 to 39 who had recovered from COVID-19. Both conserved end residues are part of each CDR3.

TRBV5-1	TRBJ2-1	CASSLGTGAAFGGNEQFF
TRBV12-3/TRBV12-4	TRBJ2-3	CASSPLGTDTQYF
TRBV28	TRBJ2-7	CAINGAGGEQYF
TRBV19	TRBJ1-5	CASRRSLGSNQPQHF
TRBV27	TRBJ2-7	CASSTLGQGAEQYF
TRBV6-5	TRBJ1-1	CATDLPNTEAFF
TRBV7-2	TRBJ2-5	CASRKGGGETQYF
TRBV18	TRBJ2-5	CASSPPVLAGQETQYF
TRBV11-2	TRBJ2-3	CASSLEPAGAAQYF
TRBV14	TRBJ1-1	CASRQSHRDTTEAFF
TRBV2	TRBJ2-6	CASVRDSGANVLTF
TRBV28	TRBJ2-3	CASKGLAVDTQYF
TRBV6-6	TRBJ1-3	CASSYPGGEGNTIYF
TRBV6-1	TRBJ2-2	CASSEYRVNTGELFF
TRBV4-3	TRBJ2-7	CASSQDYGQGYEQYF
TRBV9	TRBJ2-7	CASSTGLANYEQYF
TRBV27	TRBJ2-3	CASSLIFAPGLDTQYF